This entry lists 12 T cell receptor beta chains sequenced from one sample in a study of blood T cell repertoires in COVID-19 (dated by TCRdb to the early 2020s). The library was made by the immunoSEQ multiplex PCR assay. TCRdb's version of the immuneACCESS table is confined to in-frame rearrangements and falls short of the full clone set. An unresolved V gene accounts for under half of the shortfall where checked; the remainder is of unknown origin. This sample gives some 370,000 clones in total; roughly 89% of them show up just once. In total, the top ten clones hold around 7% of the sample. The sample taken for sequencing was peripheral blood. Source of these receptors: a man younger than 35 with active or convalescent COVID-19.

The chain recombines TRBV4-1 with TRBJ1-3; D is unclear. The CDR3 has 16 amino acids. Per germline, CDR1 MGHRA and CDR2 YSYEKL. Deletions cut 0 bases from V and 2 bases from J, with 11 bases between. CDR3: CASSQEGYGAGNTIYF. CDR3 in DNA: TGCGCCAGCAGCCAAGAAGGATACGGGGCTGGAAACACCATATATTTT.

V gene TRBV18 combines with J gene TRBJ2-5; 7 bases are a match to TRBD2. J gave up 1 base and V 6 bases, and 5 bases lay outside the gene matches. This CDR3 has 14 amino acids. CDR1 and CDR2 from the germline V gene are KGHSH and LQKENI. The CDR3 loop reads CASSPPSGQETQYF. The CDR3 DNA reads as TGTGCCAGCTCGCCCCCTAGCGGCCAAGAGACCCAGTACTTC.

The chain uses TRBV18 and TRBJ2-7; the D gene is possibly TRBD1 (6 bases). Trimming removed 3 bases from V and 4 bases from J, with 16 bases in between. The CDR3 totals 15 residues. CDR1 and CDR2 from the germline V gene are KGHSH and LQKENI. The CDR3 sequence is CASSPPGTPLYEQYF. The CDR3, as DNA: TGTGCCAGCTCACCCCCAGGGACACCACTTTACGAGCAGTACTTC.

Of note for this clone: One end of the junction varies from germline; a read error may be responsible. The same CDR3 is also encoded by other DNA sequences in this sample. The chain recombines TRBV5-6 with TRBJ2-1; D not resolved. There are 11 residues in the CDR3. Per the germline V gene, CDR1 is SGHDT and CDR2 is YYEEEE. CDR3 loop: CASSSYNEQFF. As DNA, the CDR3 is TGTGCCAGCAGCTCCTATAATGAGCAGTTCTTC.

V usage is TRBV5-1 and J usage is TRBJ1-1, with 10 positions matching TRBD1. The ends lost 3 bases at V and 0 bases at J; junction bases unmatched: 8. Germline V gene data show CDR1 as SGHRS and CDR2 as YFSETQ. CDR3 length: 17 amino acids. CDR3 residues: CASSWSPTGGMNTEAFF. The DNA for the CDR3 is TGCGCCAGCAGCTGGTCCCCGACAGGGGGCATGAACACTGAAGCTTTCTTT.

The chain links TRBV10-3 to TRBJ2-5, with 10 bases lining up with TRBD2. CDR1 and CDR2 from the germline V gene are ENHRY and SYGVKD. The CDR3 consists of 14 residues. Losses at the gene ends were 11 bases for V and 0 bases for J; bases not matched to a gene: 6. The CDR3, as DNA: TGTGCCGCTGATAGCGGGGGGAACCAAGAGACCCAGTACTTC. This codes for CAADSGGNQETQYF.

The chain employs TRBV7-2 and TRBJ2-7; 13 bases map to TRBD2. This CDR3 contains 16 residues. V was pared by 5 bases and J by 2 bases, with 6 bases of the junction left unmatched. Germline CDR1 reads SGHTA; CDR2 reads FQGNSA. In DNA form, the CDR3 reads TGTGCCAGCAGCACTGGACTAGCGGGGGTAACCTACGAGCAGTACTTC. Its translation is CASSTGLAGVTYEQYF.

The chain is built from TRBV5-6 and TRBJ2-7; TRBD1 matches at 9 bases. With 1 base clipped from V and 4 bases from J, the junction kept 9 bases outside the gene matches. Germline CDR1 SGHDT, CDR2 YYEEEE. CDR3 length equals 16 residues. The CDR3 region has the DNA TGTGCCAGCAGCTTGTGGGAAACAGGGGGCCGGTACGAGCAGTACTTC. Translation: CASSLWETGGRYEQYF.

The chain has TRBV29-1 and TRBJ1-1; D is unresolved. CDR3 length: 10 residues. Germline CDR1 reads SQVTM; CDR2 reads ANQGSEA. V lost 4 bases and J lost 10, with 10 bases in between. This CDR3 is CSVAEGRAFF. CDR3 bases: TGCAGCGTTGCGGAGGGTAGAGCTTTCTTT.

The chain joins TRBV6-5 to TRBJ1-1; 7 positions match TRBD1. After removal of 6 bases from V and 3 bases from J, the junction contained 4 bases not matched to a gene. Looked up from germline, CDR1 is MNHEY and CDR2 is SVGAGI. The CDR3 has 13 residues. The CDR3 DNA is TGTGCCAGCAGACAGGGGAGGCACACTGAAGCTTTCTTT. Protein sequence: CASRQGRHTEAFF.

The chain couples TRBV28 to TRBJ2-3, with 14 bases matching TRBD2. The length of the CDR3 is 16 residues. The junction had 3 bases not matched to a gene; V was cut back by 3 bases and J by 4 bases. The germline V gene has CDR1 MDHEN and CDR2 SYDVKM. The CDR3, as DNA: TGTGCCAGCAGTTTGGCGGGACTAGCGGGAGCAGATACGCAGTATTTT. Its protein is CASSLAGLAGADTQYF.

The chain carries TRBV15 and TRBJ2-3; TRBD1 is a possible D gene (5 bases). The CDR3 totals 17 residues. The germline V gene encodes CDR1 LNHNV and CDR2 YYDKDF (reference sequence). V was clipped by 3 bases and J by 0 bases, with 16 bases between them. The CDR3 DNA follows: TGTGCCACCAGCAGCCCACAGACAGATACTAGCACAGATACGCAGTATTTT. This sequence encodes CATSSPQTDTSTDTQYF.